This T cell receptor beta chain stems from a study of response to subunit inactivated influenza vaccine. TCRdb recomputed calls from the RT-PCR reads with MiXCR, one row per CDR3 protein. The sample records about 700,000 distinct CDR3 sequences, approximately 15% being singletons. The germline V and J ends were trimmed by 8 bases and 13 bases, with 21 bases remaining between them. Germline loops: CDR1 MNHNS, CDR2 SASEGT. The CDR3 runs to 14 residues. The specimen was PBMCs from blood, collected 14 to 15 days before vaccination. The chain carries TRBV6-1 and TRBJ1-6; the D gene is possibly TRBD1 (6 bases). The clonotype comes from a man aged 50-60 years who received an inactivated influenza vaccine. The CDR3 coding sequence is TGTGCCAGCCGCTCAGGGGTAACAAACTCGCCCCTCCACTTT. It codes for CASRSGVTNSPLHF.